This T cell receptor (beta chain) is from a study of T cells in Graves' hyperthyroidism and ophthalmopathy. The CDR3 extends over 12 amino acids. Germline loops: CDR1 ENHRY, CDR2 SYGVKD. The V and J ends lost 10 bases and 8 bases respectively, with 14 bases between them. The CDR3 regions of TCR beta were amplified from RNA transcripts. The HTBI primer set drove a first-round RT-PCR of the TCR CDR3. TCRdb reanalysed the multiplex PCR reads using MiXCR and keeps one entry per CDR3 protein. Of roughly 93,000 distinct CDR3 sequences listed, under 65% are singletons. Graves' hyperthyroidism qualified as stable when ophthalmopathy did not progress within 18 months.

Input material: blood. The clonotype comes from a woman aged 40 to 50 with Graves' hyperthyroidism. The chain joins TRBV10-3 to TRBJ1-4; D is undetermined. CDR3 protein: CATAESGEKLFF. Here the CDR3 DNA reads TGTGCCACCGCAGAATCTGGGGAAAAACTGTTTTTT.